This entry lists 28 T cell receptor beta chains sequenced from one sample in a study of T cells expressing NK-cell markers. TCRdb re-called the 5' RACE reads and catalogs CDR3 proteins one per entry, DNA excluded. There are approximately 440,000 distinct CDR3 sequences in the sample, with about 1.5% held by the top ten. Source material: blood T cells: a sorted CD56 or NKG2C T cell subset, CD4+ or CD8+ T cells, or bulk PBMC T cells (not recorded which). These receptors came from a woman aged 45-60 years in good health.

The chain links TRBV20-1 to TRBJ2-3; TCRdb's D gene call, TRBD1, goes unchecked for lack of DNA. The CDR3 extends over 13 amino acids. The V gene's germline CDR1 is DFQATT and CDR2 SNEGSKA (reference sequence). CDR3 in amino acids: CSAGTGFLDTQYF.

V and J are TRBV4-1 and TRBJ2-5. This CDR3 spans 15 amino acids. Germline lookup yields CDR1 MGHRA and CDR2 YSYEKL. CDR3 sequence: CASSQRWDSQETQYF.

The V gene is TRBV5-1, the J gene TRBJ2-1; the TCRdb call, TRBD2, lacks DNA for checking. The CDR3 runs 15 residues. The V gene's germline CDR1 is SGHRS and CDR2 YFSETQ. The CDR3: CASSLTSGIVNEQFF. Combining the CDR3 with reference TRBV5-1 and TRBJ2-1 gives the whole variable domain KAGVTQTPRYLIKTRGQQVTLSCSPISGHRSVSWYQQTPGQGLQFLFEYFSETQRNKGNFPGRFSGRQFSNSRSEMNVSTLELGDSALYLCASSLTSGIVNEQFFGPGTRLTVL.

The CDR3 sequence: CASLATETQYF. The rearrangement links TRBV2 to TRBJ2-5; TCRdb proposes TRBD2, but this gene call is untestable without DNA. From germline, CDR1 is SNHLY and CDR2 FYNNEI. The CDR3 has 11 amino acids.

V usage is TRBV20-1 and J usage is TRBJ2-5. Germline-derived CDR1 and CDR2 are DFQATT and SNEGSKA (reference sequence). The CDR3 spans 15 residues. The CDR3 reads CSARTKAATQETQYF.

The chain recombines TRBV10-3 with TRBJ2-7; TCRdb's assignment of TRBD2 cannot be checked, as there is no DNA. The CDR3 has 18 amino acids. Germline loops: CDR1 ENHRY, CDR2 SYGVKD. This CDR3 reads CAISESTIQRGISYEQYF.

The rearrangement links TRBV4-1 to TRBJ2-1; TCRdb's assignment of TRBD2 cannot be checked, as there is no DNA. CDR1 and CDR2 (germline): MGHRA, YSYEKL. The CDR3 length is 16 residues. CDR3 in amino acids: CASSPERTSGENEQFF.

CDR3 region: CASSLERSDEQFF. V and J are TRBV12-3 or TRBV12-4 and TRBJ2-1. The CDR3 contains 13 residues.

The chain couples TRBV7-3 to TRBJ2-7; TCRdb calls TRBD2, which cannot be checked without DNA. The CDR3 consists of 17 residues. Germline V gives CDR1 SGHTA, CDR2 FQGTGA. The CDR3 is CASSLALVPARSYEQYF.

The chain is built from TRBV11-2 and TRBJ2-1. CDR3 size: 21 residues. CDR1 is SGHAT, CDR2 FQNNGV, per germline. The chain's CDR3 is CASSPTYGTTGSSNHRNEQFF.

CDR3 region: CASGEWYEQYF. This chain joins TRBV12-5 and TRBJ2-7. CDR1 is LGHNT and CDR2 is FRNRAP in the germline V gene. This CDR3 spans 11 amino acids. Supplemented by reference TRBV12-5 and TRBJ2-7, the full variable domain reads DARVTQTPRHKVTEMGQEVTMRCQPILGHNTVFWYRQTMMQGLELLAYFRNRAPLDDSGMPKDRFSAEMPDATLATLKIQPSEPRDSAVYFCASGEWYEQYFGPGTRLTVT.

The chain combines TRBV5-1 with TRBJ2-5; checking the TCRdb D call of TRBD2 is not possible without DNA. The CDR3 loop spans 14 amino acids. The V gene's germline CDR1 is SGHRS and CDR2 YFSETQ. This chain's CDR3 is CASSLSGRDETQYF.

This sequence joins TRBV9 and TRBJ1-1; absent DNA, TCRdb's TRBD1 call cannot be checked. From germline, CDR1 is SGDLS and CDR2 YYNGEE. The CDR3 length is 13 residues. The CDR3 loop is CASSAGVPTEAFF.

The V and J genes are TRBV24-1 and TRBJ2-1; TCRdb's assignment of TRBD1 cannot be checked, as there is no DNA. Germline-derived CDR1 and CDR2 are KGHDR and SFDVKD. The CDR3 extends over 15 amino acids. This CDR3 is CATSRGGAQRNEQFF.

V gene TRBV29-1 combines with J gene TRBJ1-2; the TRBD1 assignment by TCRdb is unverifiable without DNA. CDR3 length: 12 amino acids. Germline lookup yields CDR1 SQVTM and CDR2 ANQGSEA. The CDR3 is CSAYLGQYGYTF.

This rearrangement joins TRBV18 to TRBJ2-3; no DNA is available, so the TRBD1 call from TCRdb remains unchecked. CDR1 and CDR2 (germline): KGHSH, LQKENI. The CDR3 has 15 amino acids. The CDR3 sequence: CASSLWTGATDTQYF.

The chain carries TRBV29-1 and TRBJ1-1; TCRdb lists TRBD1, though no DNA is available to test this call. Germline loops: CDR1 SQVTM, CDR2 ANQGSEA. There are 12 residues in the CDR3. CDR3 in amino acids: CSVAETGGPAFF.

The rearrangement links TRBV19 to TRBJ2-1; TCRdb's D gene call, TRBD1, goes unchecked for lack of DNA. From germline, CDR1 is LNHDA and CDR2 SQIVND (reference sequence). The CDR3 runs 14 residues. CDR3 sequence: CASSPQQAYNEQFF.

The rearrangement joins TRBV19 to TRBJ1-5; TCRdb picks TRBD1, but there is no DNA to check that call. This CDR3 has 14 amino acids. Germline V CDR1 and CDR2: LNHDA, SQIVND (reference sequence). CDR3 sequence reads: CASSTTGGSQPQHF.

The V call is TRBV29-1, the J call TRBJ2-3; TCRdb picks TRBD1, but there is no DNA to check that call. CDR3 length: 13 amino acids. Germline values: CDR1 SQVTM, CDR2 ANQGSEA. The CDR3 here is CSAKTGFTDTQYF.

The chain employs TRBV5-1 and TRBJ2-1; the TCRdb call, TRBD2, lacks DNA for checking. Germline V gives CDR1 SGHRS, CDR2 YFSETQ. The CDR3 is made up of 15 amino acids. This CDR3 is CASSLEPTSPQGQFF.

The CDR3 loop reads CASSLRDEEETQYF. This chain connects TRBV2 to TRBJ2-5; without DNA, the TCRdb call of TRBD1 cannot be checked. The CDR3 loop spans 14 amino acids. The germline gives CDR1 SNHLY, CDR2 FYNNEI. Using reference TRBV2 and TRBJ2-5 for the parts outside the CDR3, the full variable domain is EPEVTQTPSHQVTQMGQEVILRCVPISNHLYFYWYRQILGQKVEFLVSFYNNEISEKSEIFDDQFSVERPDGSNFTLKIRSTKLEDSAMYFCASSLRDEEETQYFGPGTRLLVL.

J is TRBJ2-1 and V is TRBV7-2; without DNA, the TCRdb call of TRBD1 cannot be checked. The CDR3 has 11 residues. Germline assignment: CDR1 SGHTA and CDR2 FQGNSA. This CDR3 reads CASDRGWEQFF.

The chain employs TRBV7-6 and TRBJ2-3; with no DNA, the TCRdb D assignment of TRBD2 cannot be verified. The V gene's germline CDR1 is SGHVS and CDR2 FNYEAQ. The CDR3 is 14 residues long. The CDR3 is CASGIGSGTDTQYF.

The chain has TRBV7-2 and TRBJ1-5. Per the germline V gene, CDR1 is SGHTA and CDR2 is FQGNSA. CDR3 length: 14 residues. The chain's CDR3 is CASSSTGRAQPQHF.

CDR3 region: CASRDSGINQPQHF. The rearrangement uses TRBV10-2 and TRBJ1-5. The CDR3 spans 14 residues. Germline loops: CDR1 WSHSY, CDR2 SAAADI.

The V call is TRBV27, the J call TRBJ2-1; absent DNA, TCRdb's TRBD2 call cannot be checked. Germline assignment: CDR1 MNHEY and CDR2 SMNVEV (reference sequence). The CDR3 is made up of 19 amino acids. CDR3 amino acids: CASSLRGTSGPGTGNEQFF.

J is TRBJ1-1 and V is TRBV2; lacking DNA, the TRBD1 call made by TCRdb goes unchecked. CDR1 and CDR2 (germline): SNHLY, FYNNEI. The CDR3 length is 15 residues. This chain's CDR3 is CASILPGDTNTEAFF.